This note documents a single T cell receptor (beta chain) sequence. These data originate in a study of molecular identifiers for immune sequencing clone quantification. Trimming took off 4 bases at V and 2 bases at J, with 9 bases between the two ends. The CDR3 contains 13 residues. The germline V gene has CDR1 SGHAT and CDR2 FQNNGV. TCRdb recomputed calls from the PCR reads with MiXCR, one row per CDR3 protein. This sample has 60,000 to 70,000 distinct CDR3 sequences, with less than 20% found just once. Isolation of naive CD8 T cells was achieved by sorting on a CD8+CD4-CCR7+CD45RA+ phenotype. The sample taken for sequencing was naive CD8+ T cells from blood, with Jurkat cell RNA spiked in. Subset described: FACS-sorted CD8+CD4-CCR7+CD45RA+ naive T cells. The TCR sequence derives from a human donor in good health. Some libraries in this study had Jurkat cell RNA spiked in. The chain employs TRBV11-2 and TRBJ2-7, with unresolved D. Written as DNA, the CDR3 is TGTGCCAGCAGCTCAACGGATACCTACGAGCAGTACTTC. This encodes CASSSTDTYEQYF.